What follows describes a single TCR beta chain. Its antigen remains unknown. A much larger clone differs from this one at a single base, so this may be a read error. Using RNA transcripts as the source, TCR beta CDR3 regions were amplified. Initially, a first-round RT-PCR of the TCR CDR3 employed the HTBI primer set. TCRdb fed the multiplex PCR reads into MiXCR, producing one record per CDR3 protein. Of about 300,000 distinct CDR3 sequences listed, approximately 15% are singletons. Germline values: CDR1 SNHLY, CDR2 FYNNEI. V gave up 5 bases and J gave up 5 bases, with 36 bases separating them. The CDR3 has 21 residues. This entry belongs to a study of T cells in Graves' hyperthyroidism and ophthalmopathy. General study results and limits: Within blood appeared most thyroid clonotypes that had expanded above 0.001.

The specimen was blood. V and J are TRBV2 and TRBJ2-5; maybe TRBD2 (6 bases). The receptor comes from a man aged 25-45 years with Graves' hyperthyroidism. CDR3 DNA: TGTGCCAGCAGTTCCGAATATAGGCCAGAGGGAGCCGGACTACCGAGGGAGACCCAGTACTTC. Encoded protein: CASSSEYRPEGAGLPRETQYF. The full variable domain, rest sourced from reference TRBV2 and TRBJ2-5, is EPEVTQTPSHQVTQMGQEVILRCVPISNHLYFYWYRQILGQKVEFLVSFYNNEISEKSEIFDDQFSVERPDGSNFTLKIRSTKLEDSAMYFCASSSEYRPEGAGLPRETQYFGPGTRLLVL.